Below, one T cell receptor (beta chain) is given with its context. The antigen is not known. The V gene's germline CDR1 is MDHEN and CDR2 SYDVKM. The V gene lost 7 bases and the J gene lost 4 bases, with 19 bases spanning the gap. This CDR3 contains 15 residues. This specimen comes from a study of PD-L1 blockade in urothelial cancer. Study context: Between 0 and 3 chemotherapy regimens preceded treatment for each patient.

Produced via immunoSEQ multiplex PCR; TCRdb's table is partial and in-frame only. This repertoire shows 100,000 or so clones, 90% to 95% found once; its top ten account for roughly 0.93%. General observations from the study: Tumor-linked clones in blood grew more by 3 weeks in durable-benefit patients. Lower pretreatment blood TCR clonality, under the median, predicted better survival, researchers reported.

The genes are TRBV28 and TRBJ2-5, with D perhaps TRBD2 (7 bases). The TCR comes from a woman older than 75 with urothelial cancer. The sequencing here drew on PBMCs, taken around atezolizumab (anti-PD-L1) treatment. CDR3 nucleotide sequence: TGTGCCAGCAATCGGGGGGCCCCGGGGGTAGAGACCCAGTACTTC. Translation: CASNRGAPGVETQYF.